Presented here are 10 T cell receptor beta chains from one specimen sequenced in a study of T cell responses to AZD1222 COVID-19 vaccine. The data were produced by immunoSEQ multiplex PCR, yet TCRdb's version contains in-frame clones alone and is incomplete. The repertoire holds more than 95,000 clones, with about 89% as singletons. The input for sequencing was peripheral blood, taken on day 0 of AZD1222 vaccination. All receptors come from an adult in good health.

The rearrangement joins TRBV28 to TRBJ2-3; TRBD2 agrees at 9 bases. Looked up from germline, CDR1 is MDHEN and CDR2 is SYDVKM. J was trimmed by 8 bases and V by 4 bases; bases with no gene match: 10. The CDR3 length is 15 residues. In DNA form, the CDR3 reads TGTGCCAGCAGTTCGGCCCTAGCGGGATCGAGTACGCAGTATTTT. It yields the protein CASSSALAGSSTQYF.

The chain links TRBV30 to TRBJ1-1, with TRBD1 identical over 7 bases. CDR3 size: 12 residues. Germline trimming cut 6 bases from V and 6 bases from J; bases unmatched to any gene: 7. Germline CDR1 GTSNPN, CDR2 SVGIG (reference sequence). The CDR3 region is CACIDRESEAFF. In DNA form, the CDR3 reads TGTGCCTGCATCGACAGGGAATCTGAAGCTTTCTTT.

V is TRBV29-1 and J is TRBJ2-2; 9 bases line up with TRBD1. The CDR3 has 14 residues. Germline CDR1 is SQVTM and CDR2 is ANQGSEA. The DNA of the CDR3 is TGCAGTACTCGGGACAGGGACTACACCGGGGAGCTGTTTTTT. Protein product: CSTRDRDYTGELFF.

This sequence joins TRBV7-2 and TRBJ1-2; TRBD1 matches at 9 bases. J lost 4 bases, V lost 8 bases, and 14 bases had no gene match. The CDR3 spans 16 residues. CDR1 is SGHTA and CDR2 is FQGNSA in the germline V gene. CDR3 residues: CASDPSRTGEVYGYTF. DNA for the CDR3: TGTGCCAGCGATCCAAGCCGGACAGGGGAGGTCTATGGCTACACCTTC.

The chain couples TRBV7-2 to TRBJ2-7, with D perhaps TRBD1 (6 bases). CDR3 length: 12 residues. V dropped 4 bases and J dropped 3 bases, with 7 bases sitting between them. The germline gives CDR1 SGHTA, CDR2 FQGNSA. DNA for the CDR3: TGTGCCAGCAGCTCACAGGGCTACGAGCAGTACTTC. This codes for CASSSQGYEQYF.

The chain has TRBV11-3 and TRBJ1-1; the match to TRBD1 covers 8 bases. The CDR3 loop spans 14 amino acids. V dropped 5 bases and J dropped 4; count of bases not matched to a gene: 6. Germline CDR1 is SGHNT and CDR2 is YENEEA. DNA of the CDR3: TGTGCCAGCAGCCCAGGGGGCGCAAGCACTGAAGCTTTCTTT. Residues: CASSPGGASTEAFF.

The genes are TRBV12-3 or TRBV12-4 and TRBJ2-7, with a weak D call TRBD2 (5 bases). Deletions cut 2 bases from V and 6 bases from J, with 11 bases between. The CDR3 is 13 amino acids. CDR3: CASSLFPGSEQYF. The CDR3 DNA reads as TGTGCCAGCAGTTTATTTCCGGGGTCCGAGCAGTACTTC.

The J gene is TRBJ1-3, the V gene TRBV5-1, with 7 bases identical to TRBD1. The CDR3 contains 14 residues. Trimming removed 5 bases from V and 4 bases from J; junction bases left unmatched: 6. Per germline, CDR1 SGHRS and CDR2 YFSETQ. CDR3 bases: TGCGCCAGCAGTAGAACAGGGGACGGAAACACCATATATTTT. This translates into CASSRTGDGNTIYF.

This CDR3 is CASTLGGGGVYGYTF. In nucleotides, the CDR3 is TGTGCCAGCACCCTAGGGGGAGGGGGCGTTTATGGCTACACCTTC. The chain recombines TRBV7-9 with TRBJ1-2, with TRBD1 matching 7 bases. The V gene's germline CDR1 is SEHNR and CDR2 FQNEAQ (reference sequence). V shed 7 bases and J 5 bases; nucleotides not matched to a gene: 13. This CDR3 is built from 15 residues. The variable domain in full, with the rest retrieved from reference TRBV7-9 and TRBJ1-2, is DTGVSQNPRHKITKRGQNVTFRCDPISEHNRLYWYRQTLGQGPEFLTYFQNEAQLEKSRLLSDRFSAERPKGSFSTLEIQRTEQGDSAMYLCASTLGGGGVYGYTFGSGTRLTVV.

This chain links TRBV30 with TRBJ1-5, with 7 bases lining up with TRBD1. Germline values: CDR1 GTSNPN, CDR2 SVGIG (reference sequence). CDR3 length: 16 residues. V lost 1 base to trimming and J lost 0 bases; unmatched junction nucleotides: 6. This CDR3 is CAWSGAGTVSNQPQHF. CDR3 nucleotides: TGTGCCTGGAGTGGGGCGGGGACAGTTAGCAATCAGCCCCAGCATTTT.